These T cell receptor beta chains were read from a single sample in a study of cytomegalovirus exposure and HLA in healthy donors. The assay was immunoSEQ multiplex PCR, and TCRdb's table has in-frame clones only and misses some. The data hold around 120,000 clones, with around 80% observed a single time. The sample taken for sequencing was PBMCs. The receptors here all came from a woman aged 45-59 years in good health and CMV-seronegative. Both conserved end residues are part of each CDR3. A D gene is named only where the DNA matches it firmly. Expanded clones are given a class, and other clones once, few, many or no size at all.

d_gene: TRBD2
abundance: .
v_gene: TRBV28
j_gene: TRBJ2-3
CDR3aa: CASYGGAYTDTQYF
CDR3nt: TGTGCCAGCTACGGGGGGGCCTACACAGATACGCAGTATTTT

d_gene: .
abundance: .
v_gene: TRBV21-1
j_gene: TRBJ1-5
CDR3aa: CASSESDSDSNQPQHF
CDR3nt: TGTGCCAGCAGCGAAAGCGACAGTGATAGCAATCAGCCCCAGCATTTT

d_gene: .
abundance: once
v_gene: TRBV5-5
j_gene: TRBJ1-2
CDR3aa: CASSWGGSGSNYGYTF
CDR3nt: TGTGCCAGCAGCTGGGGGGGGTCGGGTTCTAACTATGGCTACACCTTC

d_gene: TRBD1
abundance: .
v_gene: TRBV7-2
j_gene: TRBJ1-1
CDR3aa: CASSLRPGGGTEAFF
CDR3nt: TGTGCCAGCAGCTTAAGACCAGGGGGCGGGACTGAAGCTTTCTTT

d_gene: .
abundance: .
v_gene: TRBV11-2
j_gene: TRBJ1-1
CDR3aa: CASSSQGNTEAFF
CDR3nt: TGTGCCAGCAGCTCACAGGGTAACACTGAAGCTTTCTTT

d_gene: .
abundance: .
v_gene: TRBV5-1
j_gene: TRBJ2-7
CDR3aa: CAGSILDRNYEQYF
CDR3nt: TGCGCCGGCAGCATACTCGACAGGAACTACGAGCAGTACTTC

d_gene: TRBD2
abundance: .
v_gene: TRBV4-1
j_gene: TRBJ2-5
CDR3aa: CASSQVGLAGEAQETQYF
CDR3nt: TGCGCCAGCAGCCAAGTAGGGTTAGCGGGTGAGGCCCAAGAGACCCAGTACTTC

d_gene: .
abundance: .
v_gene: TRBV5-8
j_gene: TRBJ1-5
CDR3aa: CASSFTTGVSNQPQHF
CDR3nt: TGTGCCAGCAGCTTTACAACAGGAGTTAGCAATCAGCCCCAGCATTTT

d_gene: .
abundance: few
v_gene: TRBV25-1
j_gene: TRBJ2-7
CDR3aa: CASRSMTGPGYYEQYF
CDR3nt: TGTGCCAGCAGGAGCATGACAGGTCCAGGTTACTACGAGCAGTACTTC

d_gene: .
abundance: .
v_gene: TRBV7-2
j_gene: TRBJ1-1
CDR3aa: CASSLYGIGTEAFF
CDR3nt: TGTGCCAGCAGCTTATACGGGATTGGGACTGAAGCTTTCTTT

d_gene: .
abundance: .
v_gene: TRBV19
j_gene: TRBJ1-2
CDR3aa: CASSHAGVDYGYTF
CDR3nt: TGTGCCAGTAGCCATGCAGGGGTCGACTATGGCTACACCTTC

d_gene: TRBD2
abundance: .
v_gene: TRBV6-1
j_gene: TRBJ2-4
CDR3aa: CASSSPGLAQNIQYF
CDR3nt: TGTGCCAGCAGTTCTCCGGGACTAGCCCAAAACATTCAGTACTTC

d_gene: TRBD1
abundance: .
v_gene: TRBV6-5
j_gene: TRBJ1-1
CDR3aa: CASRSTGPEAFF
CDR3nt: TGTGCCAGCAGGTCGACAGGGCCTGAAGCTTTCTTT

d_gene: TRBD2
abundance: .
v_gene: TRBV7-3
j_gene: TRBJ2-3
CDR3aa: CASSKSSGYTDTQYF
CDR3nt: TGTGCCAGCAGCAAGTCTAGCGGCTACACAGATACGCAGTATTTT

d_gene: .
abundance: .
v_gene: TRBV27
j_gene: TRBJ2-3
CDR3aa: CASSWTSRGDTQYF
CDR3nt: TGTGCCAGCAGTTGGACTAGCAGGGGGGATACGCAGTATTTT

d_gene: .
abundance: .
v_gene: TRBV4-2
j_gene: TRBJ1-2
CDR3aa: CASSQEVPEGLPYYGYTF
CDR3nt: TGTGCCAGCAGCCAAGAAGTCCCGGAGGGTCTACCCTATTATGGCTACACCTTC

d_gene: TRBD2
abundance: .
v_gene: TRBV9
j_gene: TRBJ2-5
CDR3aa: CASSVGTTQETQYF
CDR3nt: TGTGCCAGCAGCGTCGGGACTACACAAGAGACCCAGTACTTC

d_gene: .
abundance: .
v_gene: TRBV5-4
j_gene: TRBJ1-1
CDR3aa: CASSLMQKNTEAFF
CDR3nt: TGTGCCAGCAGCTTGATGCAGAAGAACACTGAAGCTTTCTTT

d_gene: .
abundance: .
v_gene: TRBV19
j_gene: TRBJ2-7
CDR3aa: CASSKPPLHEQYF
CDR3nt: TGTGCCAGTAGCAAGCCCCCACTCCACGAGCAGTACTTC

d_gene: .
abundance: .
v_gene: TRBV4-3
j_gene: TRBJ1-2
CDR3aa: CASSQEQYQYGYPF
CDR3nt: TGCGCCAGCAGCCAAGAACAGTATCAATATGGCTACCCCTTC

d_gene: TRBD2
abundance: .
v_gene: TRBV6-1
j_gene: TRBJ2-2
CDR3aa: CASSATVAGGNTGELFF
CDR3nt: TGTGCCAGCAGTGCCACGGTAGCGGGAGGGAACACCGGGGAGCTGTTTTTT

d_gene: TRBD2
abundance: .
v_gene: TRBV5-1
j_gene: TRBJ2-1
CDR3aa: CASSWAGLADYNEQFF
CDR3nt: TGCGCCAGCAGCTGGGCGGGACTAGCGGATTACAATGAGCAGTTCTTC

d_gene: .
abundance: .
v_gene: TRBV11-2
j_gene: TRBJ2-4
CDR3aa: CASSLSPFGGAKNIQYF
CDR3nt: TGTGCCAGCAGCTTGAGTCCCTTCGGTGGAGCCAAAAACATTCAGTACTTC

d_gene: TRBD1
abundance: .
v_gene: TRBV19
j_gene: TRBJ2-2
CDR3aa: CASSPLATGPNTGELFF
CDR3nt: TGTGCCAGTAGTCCTCTCGCGACAGGGCCGAACACCGGGGAGCTGTTTTTT

d_gene: TRBD1
abundance: .
v_gene: TRBV9
j_gene: TRBJ2-7
CDR3aa: CASSVTDRPYEQYF
CDR3nt: TGTGCCAGCAGCGTAACGGACAGGCCCTACGAGCAGTACTTC

d_gene: .
abundance: .
v_gene: TRBV25-1
j_gene: TRBJ2-7
CDR3aa: CASNPLPIKLGQVEYF
CDR3nt: TGTGCCAGCAATCCACTCCCCATAAAGCTTGGGCAAGTGGAGTACTTC

d_gene: .
abundance: .
v_gene: TRBV5-4
j_gene: TRBJ1-2
CDR3aa: CASSFYRDGYTF
CDR3nt: TGTGCCAGCAGCTTCTACAGGGATGGCTACACCTTC

d_gene: TRBD1
abundance: .
v_gene: TRBV27
j_gene: TRBJ1-2
CDR3aa: CASSLSVQGANGYTF
CDR3nt: TGTGCCAGCAGTTTATCAGTTCAGGGGGCCAATGGCTACACCTTC

d_gene: .
abundance: once
v_gene: TRBV9
j_gene: TRBJ2-3
CDR3aa: CASSAVGGSYTDTQYF
CDR3nt: TGTGCCAGCAGCGCCGTCGGCGGATCCTACACAGATACGCAGTATTTT

d_gene: TRBD1
abundance: once
v_gene: TRBV6-5
j_gene: TRBJ1-4
CDR3aa: CASRIGQGTNEKLFF
CDR3nt: TGTGCCAGCAGAATCGGACAGGGGACTAATGAAAAACTGTTTTTT

d_gene: .
abundance: .
v_gene: TRBV7-9
j_gene: TRBJ1-1
CDR3aa: CASGLGQLNTEAFF
CDR3nt: TGTGCCAGCGGATTAGGACAGCTGAACACTGAAGCTTTCTTT

d_gene: TRBD1
abundance: few
v_gene: TRBV18
j_gene: TRBJ2-2
CDR3aa: CASSPTPTGLEELFF
CDR3nt: TGTGCCAGCTCACCTACCCCGACAGGGTTGGAGGAGCTGTTTTTT

d_gene: .
abundance: .
v_gene: TRBV4-3
j_gene: TRBJ1-3
CDR3aa: CASSQDPGLGNTIYF
CDR3nt: TGCGCCAGCAGCCAAGATCCAGGGCTTGGAAACACCATATATTTT

d_gene: TRBD2
abundance: .
v_gene: TRBV6-1
j_gene: TRBJ2-5
CDR3aa: CASSEAGTKGTQYF
CDR3nt: TGTGCCAGCAGTGAAGCCGGGACTAAAGGGACCCAGTACTTC

d_gene: .
abundance: .
v_gene: TRBV19
j_gene: TRBJ1-5
CDR3aa: CASSIDPYSNQPQHF
CDR3nt: TGTGCCAGTAGTATAGATCCTTATAGCAATCAGCCCCAGCATTTT

d_gene: TRBD1
abundance: .
v_gene: TRBV6-5
j_gene: TRBJ1-5
CDR3aa: CASSATGVRDQPQHF
CDR3nt: TGTGCCAGCAGTGCCACAGGGGTGAGGGATCAGCCCCAGCATTTT

d_gene: TRBD2
abundance: .
v_gene: TRBV19
j_gene: TRBJ2-3
CDR3aa: CASRELAGGIGGTDTQYF
CDR3nt: TGTGCCAGTAGAGAGCTAGCGGGAGGGATCGGAGGCACAGATACGCAGTATTTT

d_gene: TRBD1
abundance: .
v_gene: TRBV4-3
j_gene: TRBJ1-1
CDR3aa: CASSQDGGTGGYMNTEAFF
CDR3nt: TGCGCCAGCAGCCAAGATGGTGGGACAGGGGGCTATATGAACACTGAAGCTTTCTTT

d_gene: .
abundance: few
v_gene: TRBV6-6
j_gene: TRBJ1-1
CDR3aa: CASNSNTEAFF
CDR3nt: TGTGCCAGCAACTCTAACACTGAAGCTTTCTTT

d_gene: .
abundance: .
v_gene: TRBV9
j_gene: TRBJ2-7
CDR3aa: CASSPKAAPRYEQYF
CDR3nt: TGTGCCAGCAGCCCAAAAGCGGCACCTCGCTACGAGCAGTACTTC

d_gene: .
abundance: .
v_gene: TRBV2
j_gene: TRBJ1-2
CDR3aa: CASSAAGAGYGYTF
CDR3nt: TGTGCCAGCAGTGCTGCGGGGGCGGGTTATGGCTACACCTTC

d_gene: .
abundance: once
v_gene: TRBV28
j_gene: TRBJ1-5
CDR3aa: CASSPFILYSNQPQHF
CDR3nt: TGTGCCAGCAGTCCATTCATCCTATATAGCAATCAGCCCCAGCATTTT

d_gene: TRBD2
abundance: once
v_gene: TRBV29-1
j_gene: TRBJ2-5
CDR3aa: CSVAAGGAGETQYF
CDR3nt: TGCAGCGTTGCGGCGGGAGGAGCGGGGGAGACCCAGTACTTC

d_gene: .
abundance: .
v_gene: TRBV27
j_gene: TRBJ2-7
CDR3aa: CASSLGGISYEQYF
CDR3nt: TGTGCCAGCTCCCTTGGGGGGATCTCCTACGAGCAGTACTTC

d_gene: TRBD1
abundance: .
v_gene: TRBV19
j_gene: TRBJ2-3
CDR3aa: CASRGQGTDTQYF
CDR3nt: TGTGCCTCCCGTGGACAGGGCACAGATACGCAGTATTTT

d_gene: .
abundance: few
v_gene: TRBV4-2
j_gene: TRBJ1-1
CDR3aa: CASSRDLTYTEAFF
CDR3nt: TGTGCCAGCAGCCGTGACTTGACCTACACTGAAGCTTTCTTT

d_gene: TRBD2
abundance: few
v_gene: TRBV4-2
j_gene: TRBJ2-1
CDR3aa: CASSQALLAGAYNEQFF
CDR3nt: TGTGCCAGCAGCCAAGCCCTACTAGCGGGAGCCTACAATGAGCAGTTCTTC

d_gene: TRBD2
abundance: .
v_gene: TRBV29-1
j_gene: TRBJ2-3
CDR3aa: CSVETGSGVTDTQYF
CDR3nt: TGCAGCGTTGAGACGGGTAGCGGGGTCACAGATACGCAGTATTTT

d_gene: TRBD2
abundance: .
v_gene: TRBV15
j_gene: TRBJ2-5
CDR3aa: CATSRETSGYGETQYF
CDR3nt: TGTGCCACCAGCAGAGAGACTAGCGGGTACGGAGAGACCCAGTACTTC

d_gene: .
abundance: .
v_gene: TRBV4-3
j_gene: TRBJ2-2
CDR3aa: CASSQDGGNTGELFF
CDR3nt: TGCGCCAGCAGCCAAGACGGCGGGAACACCGGGGAGCTGTTTTTT

d_gene: .
abundance: .
v_gene: TRBV19
j_gene: TRBJ2-7
CDR3aa: CASSIDKSYEQYF
CDR3nt: TGTGCCAGTAGTATTGACAAAAGCTACGAGCAGTACTTC

d_gene: TRBD1
abundance: .
v_gene: TRBV7-9
j_gene: TRBJ2-7
CDR3aa: CSSSLLPGQGDHEQYF
CDR3nt: TGTTCCAGCAGCTTATTACCGGGACAGGGGGACCACGAGCAGTACTTC

d_gene: .
abundance: .
v_gene: TRBV5-1
j_gene: TRBJ1-5
CDR3aa: CASSLEGQSPGNQPQHF
CDR3nt: TGCGCCAGCAGCTTGGAGGGGCAGAGCCCGGGCAATCAGCCCCAGCATTTT

d_gene: .
abundance: .
v_gene: TRBV9
j_gene: TRBJ2-1
CDR3aa: CASSVAEGSYNEQFF
CDR3nt: TGTGCCAGCAGCGTAGCGGAGGGATCCTACAATGAGCAGTTCTTC